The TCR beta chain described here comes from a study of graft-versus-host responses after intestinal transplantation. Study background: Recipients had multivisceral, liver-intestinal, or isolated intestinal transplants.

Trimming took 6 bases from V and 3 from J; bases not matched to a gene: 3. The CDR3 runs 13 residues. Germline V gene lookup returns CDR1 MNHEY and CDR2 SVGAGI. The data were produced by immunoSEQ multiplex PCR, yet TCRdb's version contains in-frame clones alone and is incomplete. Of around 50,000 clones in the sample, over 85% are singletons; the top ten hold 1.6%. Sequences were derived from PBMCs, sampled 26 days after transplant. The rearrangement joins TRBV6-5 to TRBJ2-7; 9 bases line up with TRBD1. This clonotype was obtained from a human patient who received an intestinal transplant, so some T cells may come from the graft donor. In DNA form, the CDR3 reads TGTGCCAGCAGCCAGGGACAGGGCTACGAGCAGTACGTC. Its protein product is CASSQGQGYEQYV.